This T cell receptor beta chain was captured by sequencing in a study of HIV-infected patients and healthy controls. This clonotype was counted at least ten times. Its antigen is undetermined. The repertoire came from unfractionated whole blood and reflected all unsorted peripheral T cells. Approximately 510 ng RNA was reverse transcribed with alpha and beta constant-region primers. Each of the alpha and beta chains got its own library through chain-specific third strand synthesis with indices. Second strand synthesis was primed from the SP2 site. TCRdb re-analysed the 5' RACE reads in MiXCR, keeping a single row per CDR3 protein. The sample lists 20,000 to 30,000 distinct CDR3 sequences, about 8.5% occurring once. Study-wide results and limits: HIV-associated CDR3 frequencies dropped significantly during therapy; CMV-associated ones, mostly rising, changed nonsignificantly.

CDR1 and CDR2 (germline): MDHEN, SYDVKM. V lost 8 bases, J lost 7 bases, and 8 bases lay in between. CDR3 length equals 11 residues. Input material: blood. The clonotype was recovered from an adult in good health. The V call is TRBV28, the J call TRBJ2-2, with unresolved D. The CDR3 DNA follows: TGTGCCAGCCAAAGATTCGGGGAGCTGTTTTTT. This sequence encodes CASQRFGELFF.